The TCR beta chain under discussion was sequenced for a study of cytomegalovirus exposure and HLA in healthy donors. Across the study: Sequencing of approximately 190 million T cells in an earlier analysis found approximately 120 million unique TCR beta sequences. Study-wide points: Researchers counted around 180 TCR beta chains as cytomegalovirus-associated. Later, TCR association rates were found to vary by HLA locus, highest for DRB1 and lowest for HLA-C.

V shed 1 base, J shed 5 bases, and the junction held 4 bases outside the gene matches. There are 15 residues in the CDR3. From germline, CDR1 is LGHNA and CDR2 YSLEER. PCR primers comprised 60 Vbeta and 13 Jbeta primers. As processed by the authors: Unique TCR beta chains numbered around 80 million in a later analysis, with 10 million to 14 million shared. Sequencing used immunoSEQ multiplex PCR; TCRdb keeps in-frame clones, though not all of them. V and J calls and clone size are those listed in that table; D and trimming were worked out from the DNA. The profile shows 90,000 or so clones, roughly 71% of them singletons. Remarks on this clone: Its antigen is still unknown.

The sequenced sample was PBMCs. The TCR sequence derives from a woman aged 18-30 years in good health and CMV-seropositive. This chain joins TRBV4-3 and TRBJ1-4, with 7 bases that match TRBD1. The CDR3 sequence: CASSQGDRENEKLFF. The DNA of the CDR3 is TGCGCCAGCAGCCAAGGGGACAGAGAGAATGAAAAACTGTTTTTT.